These T cell receptor beta chains were read from a single sample in a study of cytotoxic CD8 clonotypes in ibrutinib-treated CLL. The assay was immunoSEQ multiplex PCR, and TCRdb's table has in-frame clones only and misses some. This sample has about 45,000 clones, with 60% to 80% found just once. The sample was PBMCs, taken after 24 months of ibrutinib treatment. These receptors came from a human donor with chronic lymphocytic leukemia. Each CDR3 is given with its conserved first and last residue. A D gene is named only where the DNA matches it firmly. A clone size is listed for some rows: how often the clone was seen (once, few, many), or a class if it is expanded.

clone_size	v_call	j_call	d_call	cdr3_aa	cdr3_nt
NA	TRBV6-1	TRBJ2-5	NA	CASSVRDWRETQYF	TGTGCCAGCAGTGTCAGGGATTGGCGAGAGACCCAGTACTTC
NA	TRBV9	TRBJ1-1	NA	CASSRNTEAFF	TGTGCCAGCAGCCGGAACACTGAAGCTTTCTTT
NA	TRBV7-8	TRBJ1-5	NA	CASSLVVMGGVNSNQPQHF	TGTGCCAGCAGCTTAGTCGTTATGGGGGGGGTCAATAGCAATCAGCCCCAGCATTTT
NA	TRBV19	TRBJ2-2	NA	CASSIRTNTGELFF	TGTGCCAGTAGTATTCGAACCAATACCGGGGAGCTGTTTTTT
NA	TRBV27	TRBJ1-1	NA	CASSAGRVNTEAFF	TGTGCCAGCAGTGCCGGACGGGTGAACACTGAAGCTTTCTTT
NA	TRBV4-1	TRBJ2-7	NA	CASSQVQDPTYEQYF	TGCGCCAGCAGCCAAGTCCAGGACCCGACCTACGAGCAGTACTTC
few	TRBV27	TRBJ1-2	NA	CASSGGGSYTF	TGTGCCAGCTCTGGGGGGGGAAGCTACACCTTC
NA	TRBV29-1	TRBJ1-4	NA	CSVEAGAGNEKLFF	TGCAGCGTTGAAGCAGGGGCAGGGAATGAAAAACTGTTTTTT
NA	TRBV28	TRBJ1-3	NA	CASSTGIPGNTIYF	TGTGCCAGCAGTACAGGGATTCCTGGAAACACCATATATTTT
once	TRBV10-3	TRBJ2-7	TRBD1	CAIRDRVFYEQYF	TGTGCCATCCGGGACAGGGTATTTTACGAGCAGTACTTC
NA	TRBV2	TRBJ1-3	TRBD1	CASSALTGRGNTIYF	TGTGCCAGCAGTGCCTTGACAGGGCGCGGAAACACCATATATTTT
NA	TRBV27	TRBJ1-1	NA	CASSFQGFRTEAFF	TGTGCCAGCAGTTTTCAGGGGTTCAGGACTGAAGCTTTCTTT
NA	TRBV23-1	TRBJ2-5	NA	CATKRETQYF	TGCGCCACCAAGAGGGAGACCCAGTACTTC
few	TRBV18	TRBJ1-2	NA	CASSQYPGGGNDYGYTF	TGTGCCAGCTCACAGTACCCCGGCGGGGGTAATGACTATGGCTACACCTTC
many	TRBV28	TRBJ2-6	NA	CASSEGSGTRANVLTF	TGTGCCAGCAGTGAGGGGTCCGGCACGAGGGCCAACGTCCTGACTTTC
NA	TRBV9	TRBJ2-3	NA	CASSVMMTDTQYF	TGTGCCAGCAGCGTAATGATGACAGATACGCAGTATTTT
NA	TRBV30	TRBJ1-5	TRBD1	CAWSVETGGDQPQHF	TGTGCCTGGAGTGTAGAGACAGGGGGGGATCAGCCCCAGCATTTT
few	TRBV19	TRBJ2-3	NA	CASSTGPTQYF	TGTGCCAGTAGTACCGGGCCTACGCAGTATTTT
NA	TRBV6-6	TRBJ2-2	NA	CASSYSNGGRTGELFF	TGTGCCAGCAGTTACTCGAACGGGGGGCGCACCGGGGAGCTGTTTTTT
NA	TRBV4-2	TRBJ2-7	NA	CASSQEGVVYEQYF	TGTGCCAGCAGCCAAGAAGGGGTAGTTTACGAGCAGTACTTC
NA	TRBV2	TRBJ2-1	TRBD2	CASRELAGGPNEQFF	TGTGCCAGCAGGGAGCTAGCGGGAGGGCCTAATGAGCAGTTCTTC
NA	TRBV2	TRBJ2-3	NA	CASRAPGTDTQYF	TGTGCCAGCAGGGCCCCCGGCACAGATACGCAGTATTTT
NA	TRBV4-2	TRBJ2-7	NA	CASSPSSYEQYF	TGTGCCAGCAGCCCTAGCTCCTACGAGCAGTACTTC
NA	TRBV5-1	TRBJ1-2	NA	CASSLPGLSGYTF	TGCGCCAGCAGCTTGCCCGGACTGAGTGGCTACACCTTC
NA	TRBV27	TRBJ1-3	NA	CASSFNSRSGNTIYF	TGTGCCAGCAGTTTCAACTCTCGCTCTGGAAACACCATATATTTT
NA	TRBV5-1	TRBJ1-4	NA	CASTQGGREKLFF	TGCGCCAGCACTCAGGGAGGACGTGAAAAACTGTTTTTT
NA	TRBV11-3	TRBJ2-2	NA	CASSLGAWNPNTGELFF	TGTGCCAGCAGCTTAGGTGCTTGGAACCCGAACACCGGGGAGCTGTTTTTT
NA	TRBV2	TRBJ2-1	NA	CASSVPWIYNEQFF	TGTGCCAGCAGTGTTCCCTGGATCTACAATGAGCAGTTCTTC
NA	TRBV6-1	TRBJ1-5	NA	CASSEIFWGGGQPQHF	TGTGCCAGCAGTGAAATATTCTGGGGAGGAGGTCAGCCCCAGCATTTT
NA	TRBV29-1	TRBJ2-7	NA	CSVVGSGEEQYF	TGCAGCGTTGTGGGGTCTGGTGAGGAGCAGTACTTC
NA	TRBV5-1	TRBJ1-2	NA	CASNLGGSYGYTF	TGCGCCAGCAATCTAGGGGGGTCCTATGGCTACACCTTC
NA	TRBV7-6	TRBJ2-5	TRBD2	CASSLAPGLTQTQYF	TGTGCCAGCAGTTTGGCACCGGGACTAACGCAGACCCAGTACTTC
NA	TRBV6-1	TRBJ2-1	TRBD2	CASTLAGLAYNEQFF	TGTGCCAGCACCCTAGCGGGACTGGCCTACAATGAGCAGTTCTTC
NA	TRBV30	TRBJ1-3	TRBD1	CAWSQGAGNTIYF	TGTGCCTGGAGCCAGGGGGCTGGAAACACCATATATTTT
NA	TRBV28	TRBJ2-7	NA	CASSLAYRVHEQYF	TGTGCCAGCAGTTTAGCCTACAGGGTCCACGAGCAGTACTTC
few	TRBV19	TRBJ1-1	NA	CASSIDRWAEAFF	TGTGCCAGTAGTATCGACAGGTGGGCTGAAGCTTTCTTT
once	TRBV30	TRBJ1-2	NA	CAWSAFSGAINYGYTF	TGTGCCTGGAGTGCTTTCTCAGGGGCCATAAACTATGGCTACACCTTC
many	TRBV7-8	TRBJ2-5	NA	CASSPQETQYF	TGTGCCAGCAGCCCACAAGAGACCCAGTACTTC
NA	TRBV5-6	TRBJ1-2	NA	CASTAGISDYGYTF	TGTGCCAGCACCGCCGGAATCTCCGACTATGGCTACACCTTC
NA	TRBV4-1	TRBJ1-5	NA	CASSFLAGPLDQPQHF	TGCGCCAGCAGCTTCCTGGCGGGACCCCTTGATCAGCCCCAGCATTTT
NA	TRBV5-1	TRBJ1-1	TRBD1	CASSLAQGARMSNTEAFF	TGCGCCAGCAGCTTGGCACAGGGGGCGCGCATGTCGAACACTGAAGCTTTCTTT
NA	TRBV27	TRBJ1-4	NA	CASSLQGGKLFF	TGTGCCAGCAGTTTACAGGGAGGAAAACTGTTTTTT
NA	TRBV6-9	TRBJ1-2	NA	CAKPHNYTF	TGTGCCAAACCACACAACTACACCTTC
NA	TRBV5-4	TRBJ1-4	TRBD1	CASSFGTGGEKLFF	TGTGCCAGCAGCTTCGGGACAGGGGGTGAAAAACTGTTTTTT
NA	TRBV30	TRBJ1-1	NA	CACRRGSNTEAFF	TGTGCCTGCCGGCGGGGTTCGAACACTGAAGCTTTCTTT
once	TRBV7-6	TRBJ2-1	TRBD2	CASSPTSGVSSYNEQFF	TGTGCCAGCAGTCCGACTAGCGGGGTGAGCTCCTACAATGAGCAGTTCTTC